The 23 T cell receptor beta chains below come from one sample, sequenced in a study of T-cell reconstitution after alpha-beta-depleted transplantation in children. Unique molecular identifiers were incorporated when the TCRbeta library was constructed. One entry per CDR3 protein results from TCRdb running MiXCR on the PCR reads. This table has roughly 250,000 distinct CDR3 sequences, 6.5% to 10% appearing once. Sample: PBMCs, mostly from graft donor cells, taken 180 days after TCRalphabeta/CD19-depleted stem cell transplant. The receptors shown here come from a male patient between 5 and 17 years old who had a stem cell transplant for acute lymphoblastic leukemia, so the T cells may come from the graft donor.

This clonotype was counted ten times or more. The chain couples TRBV7-2 to TRBJ1-5; 11 bases match TRBD1. J was trimmed by 6 bases and V by 5 bases; bases with no gene match: 6. The CDR3 runs to 15 residues. Germline CDR1 is SGHTA and CDR2 is FQGNSA. CDR3: CASSVAGTGGQPQHF. The CDR3 DNA reads TGTGCCAGCAGCGTCGCCGGGACAGGGGGTCAGCCCCAGCATTTT. Using reference TRBV7-2 and TRBJ1-5 for the parts outside the CDR3, the full variable domain is GAGVSQSPSNKVTEKGKDVELRCDPISGHTALYWYRQSLGQGLEFLIYFQGNSAPDKSGLPSDRFSAERTGGSVSTLTIQRTQQEDSAVYLCASSVAGTGGQPQHFGDGTRLSIL.

This clonotype was detected many times. The V gene is TRBV25-1, the J gene TRBJ2-7, with 7 nucleotides matching TRBD2. CDR1 and CDR2 from the germline V gene are MGHDK and SYGVNS. Trimming cost V 7 bases and J 4 bases; bases outside gene matches: 7. This CDR3 has 13 amino acids. CDR3 sequence (DNA): TGTGCCAGCACTGTTTCTAGCGGTTACGAGCAGTACTTC. Residues: CASTVSSGYEQYF.

This clonotype was counted ten times or more. The chain employs TRBV12-3 or TRBV12-4 and TRBJ1-3, with 9 bases that match TRBD1. Trimming took 6 bases from V and 2 from J; bases not matched to a gene: 8. The CDR3 is 16 amino acids. The CDR3 loop reads CASSRPRDRAGNTIYF. Here the CDR3 DNA reads TGTGCCAGCAGCAGACCTCGGGACAGGGCTGGAAACACCATATATTTT.

This clonotype was counted ten times or more. The chain employs TRBV7-6 and TRBJ1-2; 7 nucleotides match TRBD1. The germline CDR1 and CDR2 sequences are SGHVS and FNYEAQ. Trimming cost V 5 bases and J 5 bases; bases outside gene matches: 5. CDR3 length equals 13 residues. Written as DNA, the CDR3 is TGTGCCAGCAGCGAGACAGGGAAATATGGCTACACCTTC. It yields the protein CASSETGKYGYTF.

This clonotype came up many times. V and J are TRBV20-1 and TRBJ2-2, with a possible D match to TRBD1 (6 bases). Trimming stripped 3 bases from V and 1 base from J, with 12 bases between. The length of the CDR3 is 15 residues. CDR1 DFQATT and CDR2 SNEGSKA come from the germline V gene (reference sequence). The CDR3 region has the DNA TGCAGTGCTAGGCCTCCGGGACAGAACACCGGGGAGCTGTTTTTT. This sequence encodes CSARPPGQNTGELFF.

This clonotype was recorded many times. The J gene is TRBJ2-5, the V gene TRBV20-1; D may be TRBD1 (7 bases). This CDR3 region has 15 residues. Germline V gene data show CDR1 as DFQATT and CDR2 as SNEGSKA (reference sequence). The V end was cut by 5 bases, the J end by 3 bases, with 19 bases between. CDR3 in amino acids: CSAPSTQGGEETQYF. In DNA form, the CDR3 reads TGCAGTGCTCCCTCAACCCAGGGGGGCGAAGAGACCCAGTACTTC.

This clonotype was detected ten times or more. V usage is TRBV12-3 or TRBV12-4 and J usage is TRBJ2-7; D is possibly TRBD1 (6 bases). Between the trimmed V and J ends, which lost 8 bases and 7 bases, there was a span of 18 bases. This CDR3 spans 13 amino acids. The CDR3 loop reads CASHRYRAGEQYF. As DNA, the CDR3 is TGTGCCAGCCATCGGTACAGGGCTGGGGAGCAGTACTTC.

This clonotype was recorded at least ten times. This rearrangement joins TRBV19 to TRBJ2-5, with D possibly TRBD2 on 6 matching bases. Trimming removed 4 bases from V and 1 base from J, with 7 bases in between. From germline, CDR1 is LNHDA and CDR2 SQIVND (reference sequence). The CDR3 runs 13 residues. Here the CDR3 DNA reads TGTGCCAGTAGTAGAGCGGGCCAAGAGACCCAGTACTTC. The encoded protein is CASSRAGQETQYF. Looking up the rest from reference TRBV19 and TRBJ2-5 gives the full variable domain: DGGITQSPKYLFRKEGQNVTLSCEQNLNHDAMYWYRQDPGQGLRLIYYSQIVNDFQKGDIAEGYSVSREKKESFPLTVTSAQKNPTAFYLCASSRAGQETQYFGPGTRLLVL.

This clonotype was counted ten times or more. The junction departs from the called germline gene at one end, perhaps through a read error. This chain uses TRBV4-3 with TRBJ2-2; no clear D. CDR3 size: 16 residues. From germline, CDR1 is LGHNA and CDR2 YSLEER. In DNA form, the CDR3 reads TGCGCCAGCAGCCAAGATCAGGCAGCGAACACCTGGGAGCTGTTTTTT. It specifies CASSQDQAANTWELFF.

This clonotype occurred many times. This sequence joins TRBV7-9 and TRBJ2-7, with 7 bases lining up with TRBD1. The CDR3 consists of 15 residues. Germline trimming cut 5 bases from V and 0 bases from J; bases unmatched to any gene: 7. CDR1 is SEHNR and CDR2 is FQNEAQ in the germline V gene (reference sequence). In nucleotides, the CDR3 is TGTGCCAGCAGCCCCGGGACAGTCGCCTCCTACGAGCAGTACTTC. It specifies CASSPGTVASYEQYF. The entire variable domain, with the rest obtained from reference TRBV7-9 and TRBJ2-7, is as follows: DTGVSQNPRHKITKRGQNVTFRCDPISEHNRLYWYRQTLGQGPEFLTYFQNEAQLEKSRLLSDRFSAERPKGSFSTLEIQRTEQGDSAMYLCASSPGTVASYEQYFGPGTRLTVT.

This clonotype was recorded at least ten times. The chain links TRBV12-3 or TRBV12-4 to TRBJ1-5; no clear D gene. The CDR3 spans 12 residues. Trimming shortened V by 4 bases and J by 4 bases, and 5 bases separated the two germline ends. The CDR3 sequence: CASSSQNQPQHF. In DNA, the CDR3 is TGTGCCAGCAGTTCTCAAAATCAGCCCCAGCATTTT.

This clonotype was recorded a few times. This chain links TRBV3-1 with TRBJ2-1, with D possibly TRBD2 on 5 matching bases. V shed 0 bases and J shed 8 bases, with 17 bases lying between them. The CDR3 extends over 16 amino acids. The germline gives CDR1 LGHDT, CDR2 YNNKEL (reference sequence). The CDR3 region has the DNA TGTGCCAGCAGCCAAGACGAGGGTTTCGCGGGCCATGAGCAGTTCTTC. The encoded protein is CASSQDEGFAGHEQFF.

This clonotype has more than one count but fewer than ten. V gene TRBV13 combines with J gene TRBJ2-7; no definite D call. CDR3 length: 12 amino acids. V gave up 0 bases and J gave up 7 bases, with 7 bases separating them. CDR1 and CDR2 from the germline V gene are PRHDT and FYEKMQ (reference sequence). The CDR3 nucleotides read TGTGCCAGCAGCTTAGGTTCGCGTGAGCAGTACTTC. Translation gives CASSLGSREQYF.

The gene calls are TRBV28 and TRBJ2-7, with TRBD2 matching over 13 bases. V lost 8 bases, J lost 2 bases, and 9 bases stayed unmatched. The CDR3 runs to 16 residues. Germline loops: CDR1 MDHEN, CDR2 SYDVKM. In nucleotides, the CDR3 is TGTGCCAGCGGTGGACTAGCGGGGGACCGTCCCTACGAGCAGTACTTC. As protein: CASGGLAGDRPYEQYF.

This clonotype was seen repeatedly, ten times or more. The chain carries TRBV28 and TRBJ2-7, with 7 nucleotides matching TRBD2. Trimming at V came to 3 bases and at J to 7 bases, leaving 9 bases not matched to a gene. Germline assignment: CDR1 MDHEN and CDR2 SYDVKM. This CDR3 has 14 amino acids. The CDR3 DNA reads as TGTGCCAGCAGTTTCCCCCTCATGGGGGGGGAGCAGTACTTC. As protein: CASSFPLMGGEQYF.

At least ten counts were recorded for this clonotype. The gene calls are TRBV12-3 or TRBV12-4 and TRBJ1-1; tentative D call: TRBD1 (6 bases). The length of the CDR3 is 13 residues. V gave up 3 bases and J gave up 4 bases, with 9 bases separating them. CDR3 sequence (DNA): TGTGCCAGCAGTTTTTTCAGGGGCACTGAAGCTTTCTTT. It is translated as CASSFFRGTEAFF.

In this sample, this clonotype turned up many times. The chain recombines TRBV5-1 with TRBJ2-7; 12 nucleotides align to TRBD1. Trimming removed 4 bases from V and 6 bases from J; junction bases left unmatched: 11. CDR1 SGHRS and CDR2 YFSETQ come from the germline V gene. CDR3 size: 16 residues. CDR3 nucleotide sequence: TGCGCCAGCAGCCGCGTCCCGGGACAGGGGGCGACCGAGCAGTACTTC. It translates to CASSRVPGQGATEQYF.

At least ten counts were recorded for this clonotype. The chain has TRBV5-1 and TRBJ2-3; D remains unclear. Trimming stripped 4 bases from V and 2 bases from J, with 5 bases between. Germline loops: CDR1 SGHRS, CDR2 YFSETQ. The CDR3 covers 12 residues. CDR3 nucleotides: TGCGCCAGCAGCCCGGACACAGATACGCAGTATTTT. It encodes CASSPDTDTQYF.

The sample holds a few counts of this clonotype. The chain recombines TRBV19 with TRBJ1-5; 9 bases agree with TRBD1. Germline CDR1 and CDR2: LNHDA and SQIVND (reference sequence). The trim removed 3 bases at V and 2 bases at J, leaving 2 bases unmatched. The CDR3 length is 15 residues. The CDR3 DNA sequence: TGTGCCAGTAGTATCCGACAGGGGGGCAATCAGCCCCAGCATTTT. Its protein product is CASSIRQGGNQPQHF.

In its sample, this clonotype ranks as medium-sized (0.01 to 0.1%). The rearrangement uses TRBV9 and TRBJ2-3, with 12 bases identical to TRBD2. V shed 4 bases and J 1 base; nucleotides not matched to a gene: 1. The germline gives CDR1 SGDLS, CDR2 YYNGEE. CDR3 length: 15 residues. CDR3: CASSPSGGGTDTQYF. The CDR3, as DNA: TGTGCCAGCAGCCCTAGCGGGGGGGGCACAGATACGCAGTATTTT.

This clonotype occurred many times. V usage is TRBV5-1 and J usage is TRBJ2-7; TRBD2 agrees at 15 bases. With V trimmed by 4 bases and J by 3 bases, 5 bases remained unmatched. The germline V gene has CDR1 SGHRS and CDR2 YFSETQ. This CDR3 is 16 amino acids long. The CDR3 bases are TGCGCCAGCAGCCCAGGGACTAGCGGGAGGAGCTACGAGCAGTACTTC. Its protein is CASSPGTSGRSYEQYF.

This clonotype was picked up many times. J is TRBJ2-1 and V is TRBV24-1, with 14 bases that match TRBD2. CDR3 size: 18 residues. Per the germline V gene, CDR1 is KGHDR and CDR2 is SFDVKD. The V gene end was trimmed by 2 bases and the J gene end by 7 bases; junction bases not matched to a gene: 9. CDR3 region: CATSDSGLAGAFGNEQFF. The CDR3 nucleotides are TGTGCCACCAGTGATTCGGGACTAGCGGGGGCTTTCGGAAATGAGCAGTTCTTC.

This clonotype has more than one count but fewer than ten. Its ends do not fully match the called genes, so a read error is possible. The rearrangement joins TRBV3-1 to TRBJ2-7; 14 positions match TRBD2. The CDR3 spans 19 residues. The germline gives CDR1 LGHDT, CDR2 YNNKEL (reference sequence). The CDR3 is CATSQEEGPGLAGVYEQYF. The CDR3 DNA reads TGTGCCACCAGCCAAGAAGAGGGACCGGGACTAGCGGGGGTCTACGAGCAGTACTTC.